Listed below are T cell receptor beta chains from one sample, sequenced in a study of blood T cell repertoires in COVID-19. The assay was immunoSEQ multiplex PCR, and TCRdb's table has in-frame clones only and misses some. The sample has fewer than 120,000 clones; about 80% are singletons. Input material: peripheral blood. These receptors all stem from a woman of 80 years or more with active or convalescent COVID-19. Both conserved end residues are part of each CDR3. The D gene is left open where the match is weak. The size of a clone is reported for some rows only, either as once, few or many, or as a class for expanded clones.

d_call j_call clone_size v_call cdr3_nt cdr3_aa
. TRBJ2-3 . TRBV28 TGTGCCAGCAGTTCTGGACAGTCCACAGATACGCAGTATTTT CASSSGQSTDTQYF
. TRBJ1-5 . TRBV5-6 TGTGCCAGCAGCTCTTATCGGACGAGGAGAGGGACTCTAGATCAGCCCCAGCATTTT CASSSYRTRRGTLDQPQHF
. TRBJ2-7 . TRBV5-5 TGTGCCAGCAGCTTGTGGCAGAACAACTACGAGCAGTACTTC CASSLWQNNYEQYF
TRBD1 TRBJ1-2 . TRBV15 TGTGCCACCAGCGTAAGACAGGGCGACTATGGCTACACCTTC CATSVRQGDYGYTF
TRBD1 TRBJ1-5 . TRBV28 TGTGCCAGCACCTCAGGGGGTGACGGCAATCAGCCCCAGCATTTT CASTSGGDGNQPQHF
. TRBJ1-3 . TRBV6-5 TGTGCCAGCAGTTATTGGGGCGGAAACACCATATATTTT CASSYWGGNTIYF
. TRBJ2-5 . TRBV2 TGTGCCAGCAGTGAAGGGTTAGGCTACGGGGAGACCCAGTACTTC CASSEGLGYGETQYF
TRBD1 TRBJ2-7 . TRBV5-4 TGTGCCAGCAGCTTGGGACAGGGTTTGTACGAGCAGTACTTC CASSLGQGLYEQYF
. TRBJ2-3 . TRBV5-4 TGTGCCAGCAGCCGTACCGGGACTGCGGCAGATACGCAGTATTTT CASSRTGTAADTQYF
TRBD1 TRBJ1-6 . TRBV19 TGTGCCAGTAGTCCTACAGGGGGCTATTCACCCCTCCACTTT CASSPTGGYSPLHF
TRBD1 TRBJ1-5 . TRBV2 TGTGCCAGTAGCGCGACAGGGGGCAATCAGCCCCAGCATTTT CASSATGGNQPQHF
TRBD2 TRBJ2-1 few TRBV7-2 TGTGCCAGCAGTCCACTAGCGGGTGGGGACAATGAGCAGTTCTTC CASSPLAGGDNEQFF
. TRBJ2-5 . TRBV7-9 TGTGCCAGCAGCTTGGCCCTAGGTCCGCAAGAGACCCAGTACTTC CASSLALGPQETQYF
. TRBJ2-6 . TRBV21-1 TGTGCCAGCAGCCTTCAAACTACAGGTCTAAGTGCCAACGTCCTGACTTTC CASSLQTTGLSANVLTF
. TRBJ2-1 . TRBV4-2 TGTGCCAGCAGCCAAGATGGCCTCCCCTTCTTC CASSQDGLPFF
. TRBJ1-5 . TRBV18 TGTGCCAGCTCAAGGACAAGCTATCAGCCCCAGCATTTT CASSRTSYQPQHF
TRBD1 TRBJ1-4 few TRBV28 TGTGCCAGCAGTCCATTGGGACAGGGGTTTAATGAAAAACTGTTTTTT CASSPLGQGFNEKLFF
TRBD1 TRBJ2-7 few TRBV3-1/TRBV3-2 TGTGCCAGCAGCCAGGGACAGGGGGCGCCATACGAGCAGTACTTC CASSQGQGAPYEQYF
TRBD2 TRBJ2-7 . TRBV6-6 TGTGCCAGCAGAACCGGGACTAGCGGGGATCAAGAGCAGTACTTC CASRTGTSGDQEQYF
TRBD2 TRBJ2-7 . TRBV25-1 TGTGCCAGCAGTGAATGGACTAGCGGGGGCTCCTACGAGCAGTACTTC CASSEWTSGGSYEQYF
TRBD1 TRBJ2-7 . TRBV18 TGTGCCAGCTCACCAGGACAGGGCAAGACTTACGAGCAGTACTTC CASSPGQGKTYEQYF
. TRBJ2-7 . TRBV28 TGTGCCAGCAGTTCCCCCGCAGGGGACTCCTACGAGCAGTACTTC CASSSPAGDSYEQYF
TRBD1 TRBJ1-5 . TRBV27 TGTGCCAGCAGTTTCGGGACAGGCTTTAGCAATCAGCCCCAGCATTTT CASSFGTGFSNQPQHF
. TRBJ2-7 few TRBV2 TGTGCCAGCAGTGAACTCCAGGGATACGAGCAGTACTTC CASSELQGYEQYF
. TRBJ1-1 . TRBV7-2 TGTGCCAGCAGCTTAGGTAGGAACACTGAAGCTTTCTTT CASSLGRNTEAFF
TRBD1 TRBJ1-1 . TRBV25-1 TGTGCCAGCAGCCAGATTAAGGGACAGGGGTTCACTGAAGCTTTCTTT CASSQIKGQGFTEAFF
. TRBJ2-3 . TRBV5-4 TGTGCCAGCAGCTCCGTTTGGGGACAAAGCACAGATACGCAGTATTTT CASSSVWGQSTDTQYF
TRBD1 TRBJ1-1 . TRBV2 TGTGCCAGCAGTGATTTTGGGGACAGCAACACTGAAGCTTTCTTT CASSDFGDSNTEAFF
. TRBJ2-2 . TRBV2 TGTGCCAGCAGTGAAGAGGGCGGGAAGAACACCGGGGAGCTGTTTTTT CASSEEGGKNTGELFF
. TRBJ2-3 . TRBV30 TGTGCCTGGAGTCGAGGACTCCACACAGATACGCAGTATTTT CAWSRGLHTDTQYF